This is a list of T cell receptor beta chains from one sample in a study of beta chain features in type 1 diabetes. Profiling relied on immunoSEQ multiplex PCR, and the TCRdb table lists in-frame clones only, not all of them. The sample consists of about 900,000 clones, 17% of them appearing once. Sample: naive CD4+ T cells from blood. All receptors derive from a woman under 30 in good health. Both conserved end residues are part of each CDR3. The D gene is left open where the match is weak. Clone size is shown for a subset of rows, as once, few, many or a class of expanded clone.

len	j_gene	v_gene	d_gene	abundance	CDR3nt	CDR3aa
12	TRBJ2-4	TRBV5-1	TRBD2	few	TGCGCCAGCAGCTGGGAGGGAGGGCTACAGTACTTC	CASSWEGGLQYF
13	TRBJ2-2	TRBV4-2	-	-	TGTGCCAGCAGCCCCCTGGTAGCCGGGGAGCTGTTTTTT	CASSPLVAGELFF
16	TRBJ1-1	TRBV18	TRBD1	-	TGTGCCAGCTCACCGCCAAGAGGGGGCCGTGGCACTGAAGCTTTCTTT	CASSPPRGGRGTEAFF
19	TRBJ2-5	TRBV29-1	TRBD2	-	TGCAGCGTTGGATCCCCGGGTCTGACTAGCGGGAGGGTTGGGGAGACCCAGTACTTC	CSVGSPGLTSGRVGETQYF
13	TRBJ1-5	TRBV7-2	-	-	TGTGCCAGCAGCGGGGACGGGAATCAGCCCCAGCATTTT	CASSGDGNQPQHF
14	TRBJ2-7	TRBV19	TRBD2	-	TGTGCCAGTAGTGAAGGACTAGCCTCCTACGAGCAGTACTTC	CASSEGLASYEQYF
16	TRBJ2-1	TRBV11-2	TRBD2	-	TGTGCCAGCAGCCGTAAGACTAGCGGGGTTTACAATGAGCAGTTCTTC	CASSRKTSGVYNEQFF
15	TRBJ2-2	TRBV7-2	-	few	TGTGCCAGCAGCACGGGACCGGTCTACACCGGGGAGCTGTTTTTT	CASSTGPVYTGELFF
17	TRBJ1-5	TRBV19	-	-	TGTGCCACCGCGCCCCGGGGGAGGGGATCGAGTAATCAGCCCCAGCATTTT	CATAPRGRGSSNQPQHF
12	TRBJ2-2	TRBV7-3	-	few	TGTGCCAGCAGCTTATATGACGGGGAGCTGTTTTTT	CASSLYDGELFF
12	TRBJ1-2	TRBV9	-	-	TGTGCCAGCAGCGCCCCCCGCCCGGGCTACACCTTC	CASSAPRPGYTF